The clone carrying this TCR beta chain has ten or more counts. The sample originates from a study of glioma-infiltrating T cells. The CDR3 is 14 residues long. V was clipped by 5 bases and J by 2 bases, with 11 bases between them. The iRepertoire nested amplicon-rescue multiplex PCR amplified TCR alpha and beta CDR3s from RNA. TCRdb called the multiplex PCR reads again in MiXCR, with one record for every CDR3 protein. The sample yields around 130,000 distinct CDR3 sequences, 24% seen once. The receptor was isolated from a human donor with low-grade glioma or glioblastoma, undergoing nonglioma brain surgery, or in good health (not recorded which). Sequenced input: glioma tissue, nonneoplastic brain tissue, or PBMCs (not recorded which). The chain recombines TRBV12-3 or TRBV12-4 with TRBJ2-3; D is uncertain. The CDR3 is CASSITGLTDTQYF. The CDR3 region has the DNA TGTGCCAGCAGTATTACTGGGCTCACAGATACGCAGTATTTT.